The clone carrying this TCR beta chain was recorded many times. Its antigen is unknown. Genomic DNA was employed as the template in profiling TCR beta VDJ and CDR3. In TCRdb, the reads were re-called with MiXCR into one record per CDR3 protein. Among 200,000 to 250,000 distinct CDR3 sequences listed, around half were seen once. The CDR3 is 14 residues long. V dropped 8 bases and J dropped 2 bases, with 10 bases sitting between them. Per the germline V gene, CDR1 is MGHDK and CDR2 is SYGVNS. This sample stems from a study of CD8+CD57+ T cells in acquired aplastic anemia. Study-wide findings and caveats: Patients and controls shared 25 to 35 CD8+ CDR3 sequences, highly expressed in patients. Patients and controls were not found to differ significantly in CD8+ Simpson's diversity.

Sequencing was done on patients that had shown CD8+CD57+ cell expansion by flow cytometry. The chain couples TRBV25-1 to TRBJ1-6; D not resolved. The clonotype originates from a human donor with aplastic anemia. Material for sequencing was sorted CD4+, CD8+, or CD8+CD57+ T cells (not recorded which) from PBMCs. This CDR3 reads CASAKAAYNSPLHF. CDR3 DNA: TGTGCCAGCGCCAAGGCTGCCTATAATTCACCCCTCCACTTT.